The rows below give T cell receptor beta chains drawn from one sample of a study of blood T cell repertoires in COVID-19. Assay: immunoSEQ multiplex PCR; the TCRdb copy retains only in-frame clones and omits some. The data hold 200,000 to 250,000 clones, with 89% observed a single time. Sequencing was performed on peripheral blood. All receptors derive from a woman in her 40s with acute or convalescent COVID-19. CDR3s include the opening cysteine and the closing phenylalanine or tryptophan. The order of the fields is J gene, D gene, V gene, clone size, CDR3 protein, CDR3 DNA. A D gene is named only where the DNA matches it firmly. Some rows mark clone size as missing; the rest say once, few, many or name a class of expanded clone.

TRBJ1-2,NA,TRBV10-3,NA,CAINDPTAGYGYTF,TGTGCCATCAATGATCCCACAGCGGGTTATGGCTACACCTTC
TRBJ2-1,NA,TRBV10-2,NA,CASRASGDSYNEQFF,TGCGCCAGCAGAGCCAGCGGTGACTCCTACAATGAGCAGTTCTTC
TRBJ1-1,NA,TRBV27,few,CASSLWGGQTEAFF,TGTGCCAGCAGTTTATGGGGGGGTCAAACTGAAGCTTTCTTT
TRBJ1-1,NA,TRBV6-5,NA,CASGMGVNTEAFF,TGTGCCAGCGGAATGGGCGTGAACACTGAAGCTTTCTTT
TRBJ1-1,NA,TRBV2,NA,CASSERGTSEAFF,TGTGCCAGCAGTGAACGCGGAACCTCTGAAGCTTTCTTT
TRBJ1-5,TRBD1,TRBV7-2,NA,CASSLTGGGYQPQHF,TGTGCCAGCAGCCTCACAGGGGGCGGGTATCAGCCCCAGCATTTT
TRBJ2-3,NA,TRBV24-1,NA,CATSDPSTDTQYF,TGTGCCACCAGTGACCCTAGCACAGATACGCAGTATTTT
TRBJ2-4,TRBD2,TRBV3-1/TRBV3-2,NA,CASSDTGTSAKNIQYF,TGTGCCAGCAGTGATACGGGGACTAGCGCCAAAAACATTCAGTACTTC
TRBJ2-1,TRBD1,TRBV28,NA,CASATGVGGLSYNEQFF,TGTGCCAGCGCCACAGGGGTAGGGGGCCTTTCCTACAATGAGCAGTTCTTC
TRBJ1-1,NA,TRBV2,NA,CASMVGAMTEAFF,TGTGCCAGCATGGTAGGGGCTATGACTGAAGCTTTCTTT
TRBJ1-1,NA,TRBV18,NA,CASSPRGVVNTEAFF,TGTGCCAGCTCACCACGGGGGGTAGTGAACACTGAAGCTTTCTTT
TRBJ1-2,TRBD1,TRBV4-1,NA,CASSQVANRGAFGYTF,TGCGCCAGCAGCCAAGTTGCTAACAGGGGGGCGTTTGGCTACACCTTC
TRBJ1-6,TRBD1,TRBV7-8,NA,CASSFRTGGLNSPLHF,TGTGCCAGCAGCTTCCGGACAGGGGGATTAAATTCACCCCTCCACTTT
TRBJ2-5,TRBD2,TRBV3-1/TRBV3-2,NA,CASSQYGLAETQYF,TGTGCCAGCAGCCAATATGGACTAGCAGAGACCCAGTACTTC
TRBJ2-5,TRBD2,TRBV7-8,NA,CASSLRLAAETQYF,TGTGCCAGCAGCTTGCGACTAGCCGCGGAGACCCAGTACTTC
TRBJ1-2,NA,TRBV29-1,NA,CSVDLGYGYTF,TGCAGCGTTGATCTCGGCTATGGCTACACCTTC
TRBJ1-1,NA,TRBV19,few,CASSKRKGRWKDDTEAFF,TGTGCCAGTAGTAAGCGCAAGGGGCGCTGGAAAGATGACACTGAAGCTTTCTTT
TRBJ2-1,TRBD1,TRBV5-6,NA,CASSLKWDREQFF,TGTGCCAGCAGCTTGAAATGGGACAGGGAGCAGTTCTTC
TRBJ1-1,NA,TRBV18,NA,CASSPQGDTEAFF,TGTGCCAGCTCACCACAGGGGGATACTGAAGCTTTCTTT
TRBJ1-5,NA,TRBV2,NA,CASSEASGYQPQHF,TGTGCCAGCAGTGAAGCGTCAGGCTATCAGCCCCAGCATTTT
TRBJ1-3,NA,TRBV4-1,NA,CASSQGLSSGNTIYF,TGCGCCAGCAGCCAAGGACTGAGCTCTGGAAACACCATATATTTT
TRBJ2-5,NA,TRBV4-1,once,CASGEGGHGRETQYF,TGCGCCAGCGGCGAGGGGGGTCACGGGAGGGAGACCCAGTACTTC
TRBJ2-2,TRBD1,TRBV30,NA,CAWSDRGEDTGELFF,TGTGCCTGGTCCGACAGGGGCGAGGACACCGGGGAGCTGTTTTTT
TRBJ1-1,TRBD1,TRBV6-5,NA,CASSRQGGTEAFF,TGTGCCAGCAGTAGACAGGGAGGCACTGAAGCTTTCTTT